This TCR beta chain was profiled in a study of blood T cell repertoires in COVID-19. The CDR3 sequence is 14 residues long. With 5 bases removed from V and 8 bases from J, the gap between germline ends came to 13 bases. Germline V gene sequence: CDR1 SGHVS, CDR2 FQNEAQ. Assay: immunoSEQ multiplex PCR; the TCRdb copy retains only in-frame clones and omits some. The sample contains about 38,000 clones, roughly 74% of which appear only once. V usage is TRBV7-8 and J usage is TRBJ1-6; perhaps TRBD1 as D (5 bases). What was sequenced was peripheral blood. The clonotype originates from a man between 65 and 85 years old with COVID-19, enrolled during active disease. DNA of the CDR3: TGTGCCAGCAGCCTAACCAGGGAAGATTCACCCCTCCACTTT. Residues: CASSLTREDSPLHF.